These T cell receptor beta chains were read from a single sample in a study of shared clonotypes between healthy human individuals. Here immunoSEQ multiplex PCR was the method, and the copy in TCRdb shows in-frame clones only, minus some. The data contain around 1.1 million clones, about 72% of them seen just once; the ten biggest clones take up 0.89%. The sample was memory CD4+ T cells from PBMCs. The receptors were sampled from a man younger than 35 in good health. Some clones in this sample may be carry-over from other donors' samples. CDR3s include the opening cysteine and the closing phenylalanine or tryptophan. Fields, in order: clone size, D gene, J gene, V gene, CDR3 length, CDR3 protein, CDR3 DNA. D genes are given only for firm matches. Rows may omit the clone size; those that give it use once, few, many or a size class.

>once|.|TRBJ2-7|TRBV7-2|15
CASSPRNGRYGEQYF
TGTGCCAGCAGCCCCCGAAACGGACGGTACGGCGAGCAGTACTTC
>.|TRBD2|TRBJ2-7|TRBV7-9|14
CASSLGLAGDEQYF
TGTGCCAGCAGTTTGGGTCTAGCGGGGGACGAGCAGTACTTC
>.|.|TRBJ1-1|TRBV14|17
CASSQRLAGTYPMGAFF
TGTGCCAGCAGCCAACGCTTGGCAGGTACCTATCCCATGGGAGCTTTCTTT
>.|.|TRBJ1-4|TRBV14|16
CASSPGGRTVNEKLFF
TGTGCCAGCAGCCCCGGTGGAAGGACAGTTAATGAAAAACTGTTTTTT
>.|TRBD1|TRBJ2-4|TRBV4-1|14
CASSQPGQRNIQYF
TGCGCCAGCAGCCAACCGGGACAGAGAAACATTCAGTACTTC
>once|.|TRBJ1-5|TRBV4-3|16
CASSQDLTMGFSTQHF
TGCGCCAGCAGCCAAGATCTCACAATGGGATTTTCAACCCAGCATTTT
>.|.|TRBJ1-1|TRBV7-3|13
CASSVQENTEAFF
TGTGCCAGCAGCGTTCAAGAAAACACTGAAGCTTTCTTT
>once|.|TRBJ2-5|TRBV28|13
CASSPGGSETQYF
TGTGCCAGCAGTCCAGGAGGCTCAGAGACCCAGTACTTC
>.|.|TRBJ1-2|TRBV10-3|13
CAISARADYGYTF
TGTGCCATCAGTGCACGGGCGGACTATGGCTACACCTTC
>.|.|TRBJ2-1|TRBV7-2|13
CASSFSGYNEQFF
TGTGCCAGCAGCTTTTCGGGGTACAATGAGCAGTTCTTC
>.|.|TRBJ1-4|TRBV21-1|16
CASSARSDRVGEKLFF
TGTGCCAGCAGCGCTCGATCGGACAGGGTGGGGGAAAAACTGTTTTTT
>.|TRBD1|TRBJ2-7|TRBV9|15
CASSADRDPANEQYF
TGTGCCAGCAGCGCGGACAGGGACCCCGCGAACGAGCAGTACTTC
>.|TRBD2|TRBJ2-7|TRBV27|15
CASRTTSGRAYEQYF
TGTGCCAGCAGAACTACTAGCGGGAGGGCCTACGAGCAGTACTTC
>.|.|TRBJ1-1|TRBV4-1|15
CASSQEPTAYTEAFF
TGCGCCAGCAGCCAAGAGCCCACAGCCTACACTGAAGCTTTCTTT
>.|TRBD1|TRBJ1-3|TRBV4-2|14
CASSPRDRGNTIYF
TGTGCCAGCAGCCCCCGGGACAGGGGAAACACCATATATTTT
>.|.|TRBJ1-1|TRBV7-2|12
CASSLKGTEAFF
TGTGCCAGCAGCTTAAAAGGGACTGAAGCTTTCTTT
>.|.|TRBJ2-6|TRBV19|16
CASGRGGSSGANVLTF
TGTGCCAGTGGAAGGGGCGGCAGCTCTGGGGCCAACGTCCTGACTTTC
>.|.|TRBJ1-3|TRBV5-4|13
CASSAGTGNTIYF
TGTGCCAGCAGCGCCGGTACTGGAAACACCATATATTTT
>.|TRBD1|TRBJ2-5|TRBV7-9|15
CASSSSTGGQETQYF
TGTGCCAGCAGCTCCTCGACAGGGGGCCAGGAGACCCAGTACTTC
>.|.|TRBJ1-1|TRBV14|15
CASSPSFGLNTEAFF
TGTGCCAGCAGCCCGTCTTTTGGGTTGAACACTGAAGCTTTCTTT
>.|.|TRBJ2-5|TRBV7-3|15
CASSPMPGPQETQYF
TGTGCCAGCAGCCCCATGCCAGGCCCACAAGAGACCCAGTACTTC
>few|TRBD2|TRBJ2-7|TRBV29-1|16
CSAPGLAGLITYEQYF
TGCAGCGCGCCGGGACTAGCGGGCCTAATTACCTACGAGCAGTACTTC
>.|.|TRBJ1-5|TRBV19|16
CASSIVGGATGQPQHF
TGTGCCAGTAGTATAGTTGGGGGGGCCACCGGACAGCCCCAGCATTTT
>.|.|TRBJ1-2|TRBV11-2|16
CASSWGGGQWGYGYTF
TGTGCCAGCAGCTGGGGAGGAGGACAGTGGGGTTATGGCTACACCTTC
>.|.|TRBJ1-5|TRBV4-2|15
CASSPDDRPNQPQHF
TGTGCCAGCAGCCCCGATGACAGGCCCAATCAGCCCCAGCATTTT
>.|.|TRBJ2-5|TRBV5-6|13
CASSVPSGETQYF
TGTGCCAGCAGCGTCCCTTCCGGGGAGACCCAGTACTTC
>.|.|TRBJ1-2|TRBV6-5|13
CASSQQGILGYTF
TGTGCCAGCAGTCAACAGGGTATTTTGGGCTACACCTTC
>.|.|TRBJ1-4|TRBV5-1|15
CASSVTGTTNEKLFF
TGCGCCAGCAGCGTTACAGGCACAACTAATGAAAAACTGTTTTTT
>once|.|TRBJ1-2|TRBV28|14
CASSSVRGMKGYTF
TGTGCCAGCAGCTCCGTGCGGGGTATGAAAGGCTACACCTTC
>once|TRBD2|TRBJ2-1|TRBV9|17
CASSVATSARSYNEQFF
TGTGCCAGCAGCGTAGCAACTAGCGCACGCTCCTACAATGAGCAGTTCTTC
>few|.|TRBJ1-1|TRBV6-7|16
CASSYSGLAKNTEAFF
TGTGCCAGCAGTTACTCGGGACTGGCGAAGAACACTGAAGCTTTCTTT